Below are 26 T cell receptor beta chains sequenced from a single sample in a study of early T cells in non-severe SARS-CoV-2 infection. One entry per CDR3 protein, called by TCRdb with MiXCR from the 5' RACE reads. The sample records tens of thousands of distinct CDR3 sequences, roughly 12% being singletons. The specimen was whole blood, collected at baseline. These receptors were obtained from an adult who was a healthcare worker with PCR-confirmed SARS-CoV-2 infection or an uninfected control (not recorded which).

At least ten counts were recorded for this clonotype. The CDR3 bases are TGCGCCAGCAGCCAAGGACAGGGTTCCGGGGAGCTGTTTTTT. Its translation: CASSQGQGSGELFF. The chain uses TRBV4-3 and TRBJ2-2, with 7 bases identical to TRBD1. Germline V gives CDR1 LGHNA, CDR2 YSLEER. The V segment lost 1 base and the J segment 6 bases; nucleotides outside the gene matches: 2. The CDR3 is made up of 14 amino acids.

The genes are TRBV20-1 and TRBJ2-2; the D gene is possibly TRBD2 (5 bases). The length of the CDR3 is 16 residues. From germline, CDR1 is DFQATT and CDR2 SNEGSKA (reference sequence). V lost 2 bases, J lost 2 bases, and 15 bases lay in between. The CDR3 region has the DNA TGCAGTGCTAGACCAACCCAATGGACTAACACCGGGGAGCTGTTTTTT. Translated: CSARPTQWTNTGELFF.

This chain connects TRBV4-3 to TRBJ1-6, with a possible D match to TRBD1 (6 bases). The V end lost 0 bases, the J end lost 8 bases, and 23 bases lay between the germline ends. The CDR3 runs 19 residues. Germline V gene lookup returns CDR1 LGHNA and CDR2 YSLEER. The CDR3 loop is CASSQEDATAGGQYSPLHF. CDR3 sequence (DNA): TGCGCCAGCAGCCAAGAAGATGCCACTGCGGGGGGCCAGTATTCACCCCTCCACTTT.

This clonotype was observed a few times. V usage is TRBV4-2 and J usage is TRBJ1-2, with D possibly TRBD1 on 5 matching bases. V lost 1 base to trimming and J lost 6 bases, with 9 bases between them. Per the germline V gene, CDR1 is LGHNA and CDR2 is YNFKEQ. The CDR3 length is 13 residues. CDR3 residues: CASSQGQTNGYTF. Written as DNA, the CDR3 is TGTGCCAGCAGCCAAGGACAGACAAATGGCTACACCTTC.

The J gene is TRBJ1-5, the V gene TRBV4-3; D unresolved. Trimming left V 1 base short and J 3 bases short, with 10 bases between. The length of the CDR3 is 15 residues. Germline V gene sequence: CDR1 LGHNA, CDR2 YSLEER. The CDR3: CASSQVAHTNQPQHF. DNA for the CDR3: TGCGCCAGCAGCCAAGTTGCACATACCAATCAGCCCCAGCATTTT.

This clonotype was counted a few times. Here the CDR3 reads CASSQATAAYEQYF. CDR3 DNA: TGCGCCAGCAGCCAAGCAACAGCCGCCTACGAGCAGTACTTC. V and J are TRBV4-1 and TRBJ2-7, with D unresolved. The CDR3 consists of 14 residues. Germline CDR1 and CDR2: MGHRA and YSYEKL. Trimming removed 1 base from V and 2 bases from J, with 9 bases in between.

This clonotype appeared a few times. The V gene is TRBV18, the J gene TRBJ2-1; 7 bases are a match to TRBD1. V lost 6 bases, J lost 7 bases, and 6 bases stayed unmatched. CDR3 size: 13 residues. Germline V CDR1 and CDR2: KGHSH, LQKENI. This CDR3 is CASSPTGANEQFF. In DNA form, the CDR3 reads TGTGCCAGCTCGCCAACAGGGGCGAATGAGCAGTTCTTC.

The chain employs TRBV7-9 and TRBJ1-4, with D possibly matching TRBD1 (6 bases). This CDR3 comprises 15 residues. Germline V gene lookup returns CDR1 SEHNR and CDR2 FQNEAQ (reference sequence). V lost 7 bases, J lost 5 bases, and 17 bases lay in between. CDR3 sequence (DNA): TGTGCCAGCACCTCTAGGGGGGGCCGGAATGAAAAACTGTTTTTT. As protein: CASTSRGGRNEKLFF. Complete variable domain (other parts from reference TRBV7-9 and TRBJ1-4): DTGVSQNPRHKITKRGQNVTFRCDPISEHNRLYWYRQTLGQGPEFLTYFQNEAQLEKSRLLSDRFSAERPKGSFSTLEIQRTEQGDSAMYLCASTSRGGRNEKLFFGSGTQLSVL.

This clonotype was detected a few times. The chain recombines TRBV29-1 with TRBJ2-3; 8 bases are shared with TRBD1. From germline, CDR1 is SQVTM and CDR2 ANQGSEA. The CDR3 is made up of 16 amino acids. The CDR3 reads CSSSLTGTGSTDTQYF. The CDR3 coding sequence is TGCAGTTCCTCCTTGACCGGGACAGGATCCACAGATACGCAGTATTTT.

The chain combines TRBV20-1 with TRBJ2-3; 9 nucleotides align to TRBD2. CDR1 and CDR2 (germline): DFQATT, SNEGSKA (reference sequence). The CDR3 length is 16 residues. The V gene end was trimmed by 5 bases and the J gene end by 3 bases; junction bases not matched to a gene: 12. CDR3 in DNA: TGCAGTGCTGGGCGGGGCCTAGCGGGATTAACAGATACGCAGTATTTT. Translating it yields CSAGRGLAGLTDTQYF.

This clonotype occurred a few times. V and J are TRBV11-2 and TRBJ1-2, with 7 bases fitting TRBD1. Germline V lookup: CDR1 SGHAT, CDR2 FQNNGV. V lost 5 bases to trimming and J lost 8 bases; unmatched junction nucleotides: 11. The CDR3 has 14 amino acids. The CDR3 is CASSPIQGMGGYTF. The CDR3 DNA is TGTGCCAGCAGCCCCATACAGGGGATGGGCGGCTACACCTTC.

A word on this clonotype: The junction and the germline gene differ at one end; a read error may be behind it. The V and J genes are TRBV29-1 and TRBJ2-2; the match to TRBD1 covers 7 bases. Germline CDR1 is SQVTM and CDR2 is ANQGSEA. There are 13 residues in the CDR3. Here the CDR3 reads CSVGRGTTGELFF. The CDR3 DNA follows: TGTAGCGTTGGCAGGGGGACCACCGGGGAGCTGTTTTTT.

This clonotype showed up just a few times. The V call is TRBV20-1, the J call TRBJ1-6, with D hard to call. The germline CDR1 and CDR2 sequences are DFQATT and SNEGSKA (reference sequence). V was clipped by 4 bases and J by 0 bases, with 10 bases between them. This CDR3 region has 15 residues. CDR3 loop: CSATEASSYNSPLHF. CDR3 DNA: TGCAGTGCTACTGAAGCCAGCTCCTATAATTCACCCCTCCACTTT.

This clonotype was counted between two and nine times. This chain uses TRBV7-2 with TRBJ2-5, with TRBD2 matching over 8 bases. The CDR3 runs 15 residues. CDR1 is SGHTA and CDR2 is FQGNSA in the germline V gene. With V trimmed by 5 bases and J by 4 bases, 9 bases remained unmatched. The CDR3 DNA follows: TGTGCCAGCAGCAGCTCCGGGACTAGTTCAGAGACCCAGTACTTC. Its translation is CASSSSGTSSETQYF.

This clonotype has more than one count but fewer than ten. DNA for the CDR3: TGTGCCAGCAGCTGGACGCCTTTAAACACTGAAGCTTTCTTT. This gives the protein CASSWTPLNTEAFF. The rearrangement links TRBV11-2 to TRBJ1-1, with no clear D. The V gene lost 4 bases and the J gene lost 2 bases, with 11 bases spanning the gap. Germline CDR1 and CDR2: SGHAT and FQNNGV. CDR3 length: 14 amino acids.

V is TRBV4-1 and J is TRBJ1-5; possible D gene TRBD1, 5 bases. The CDR3 contains 13 residues. Trimming cost V 5 bases and J 5 bases, with 10 bases left between them. In germline, CDR1 is MGHRA, CDR2 YSYEKL. The DNA of the CDR3 is TGCGCCAGCAGCGAACAGGTCGATCAGCCCCAGCATTTT. Residues: CASSEQVDQPQHF.

This chain joins TRBV11-2 and TRBJ2-5, with TRBD2 matching 7 bases. This CDR3 is 14 amino acids long. Germline loops: CDR1 SGHAT, CDR2 FQNNGV. V shed 4 bases and J 7 bases; nucleotides not matched to a gene: 9. The CDR3 reads CASSSQRGGGTQYF. The CDR3 coding sequence is TGTGCCAGCAGCTCCCAGCGGGGAGGAGGGACCCAGTACTTC. The variable domain in full, completed from reference TRBV11-2 and TRBJ2-5, reads EAGVAQSPRYKIIEKRQSVAFWCNPISGHATLYWYQQILGQGPKLLIQFQNNGVVDDSQLPKDRFSAERLKGVDSTLKIQPAKLEDSAVYLCASSSQRGGGTQYFGPGTRLLVL.

The chain links TRBV6-5 to TRBJ1-1; TRBD1 matches 11 bases. CDR1 MNHEY and CDR2 SVGAGI come from the germline V gene. After removal of 7 bases from V and 6 bases from J, the junction contained 7 bases not matched to a gene. The CDR3 sequence is 14 residues long. The CDR3 DNA reads TGTGCCAGCAAATACACGGGACAGGGGGCTGAAGCTTTCTTT. Translating it yields CASKYTGQGAEAFF.

In this sample, this clonotype turned up many times. The junction departs from germline at one end; a sequencing error may be responsible. The rearrangement links TRBV15 to TRBJ2-3; 7 bases match TRBD2. This CDR3 has 13 amino acids. Germline V gene lookup returns CDR1 LNHNV and CDR2 YYDKDF (reference sequence). The CDR3 DNA follows: TGTGCCACCAGCAGAGATCGGGAGGCGGGGTGGCATTTT. Encoded protein: CATSRDREAGWHF. The variable domain in full, completed from reference TRBV15 and TRBJ2-3, reads DAMVIQNPRYQVTQFGKPVTLSCSQTLNHNVMYWYQQKSSQAPKLLFHYYDKDFNNEADTPDNFQSRRPNTSFCFLDIRSPGLGDTAMYLCATSRDREAGWHFGPGTRLTVL.

This clonotype came up a few times. The genes are TRBV3-1 and TRBJ2-2, with unresolved D. This CDR3 is built from 13 residues. V was cut by 6 bases and J by 2 bases, with 7 bases left in between. From germline, CDR1 is LGHDT and CDR2 YNNKEL (reference sequence). The CDR3 protein is CASRQSNTGELFF. CDR3 in DNA: TGTGCCAGCAGACAGAGCAACACCGGGGAGCTGTTTTTT.

In its sample, this clonotype was seen a few times. V usage is TRBV6-6 and J usage is TRBJ1-2, with D perhaps matching TRBD1 (6 bases). The germline V and J ends were trimmed by 4 bases and 0 bases, with 12 bases remaining between them. The CDR3 length is 15 residues. Germline V gene sequence: CDR1 MNHNY, CDR2 SVGAGI (reference sequence). The CDR3 nucleotides are TGTGCCAGCAGTTTTGGACAGCAAGCTAACTATGGCTACACCTTC. Translation: CASSFGQQANYGYTF.

In its sample, this clonotype was seen many times. The rearrangement uses TRBV4-2 and TRBJ2-1, with D hard to call. From germline, CDR1 is LGHNA and CDR2 YNFKEQ. The CDR3 loop spans 15 amino acids. The V end was cut by 4 bases, the J end by 0 bases, with 10 bases between. CDR3 bases: TGTGCCAGCAGCCTTCTGCCGAGCTCCTACAATGAGCAGTTCTTC. Residues: CASSLLPSSYNEQFF.

The gene calls are TRBV28 and TRBJ1-5; a weak D match, TRBD1 (5 bases). The length of the CDR3 is 16 residues. Trimming took 4 bases from V and 3 from J, leaving 16 bases between them. Germline V CDR1 and CDR2: MDHEN, SYDVKM. The CDR3 is CASSSSVTAYNQPQHF. DNA of the CDR3: TGTGCCAGCAGTTCCTCCGTGACAGCTTACAATCAGCCCCAGCATTTT.

This clonotype occurred a few times. This sequence joins TRBV25-1 and TRBJ2-6; the D gene could be TRBD1 or TRBD2 (5 bases each). This CDR3 comprises 15 residues. V lost 2 bases to trimming and J lost 0 bases, with 5 bases between them. Germline V gene lookup returns CDR1 MGHDK and CDR2 SYGVNS. CDR3 sequence: CASSEGGSGANVLTF. The CDR3 nucleotides are TGTGCCAGCAGTGAAGGGGGCTCTGGGGCCAACGTCCTGACTTTC.

This chain joins TRBV9 and TRBJ2-5; 10 bases align to TRBD1. V shed 2 bases and J 4 bases; nucleotides not matched to a gene: 5. The CDR3 runs to 15 residues. CDR1 and CDR2 (germline): SGDLS, YYNGEE. The CDR3 DNA follows: TGTGCCAGCAGCGTTCAGGACAGGGGGTTAGAGACCCAGTACTTC. Its translation: CASSVQDRGLETQYF.

This clonotype was recorded a few times. The V call is TRBV18, the J call TRBJ2-4; unclear D gene. Germline V gene sequence: CDR1 KGHSH, CDR2 LQKENI. The CDR3 has 14 amino acids. Trimming took 3 bases from V and 0 from J, leaving 6 bases between them. The CDR3 DNA is TGTGCCAGCTCACCTAACCCAGCCAAAAACATTCAGTACTTC. Its translation: CASSPNPAKNIQYF.